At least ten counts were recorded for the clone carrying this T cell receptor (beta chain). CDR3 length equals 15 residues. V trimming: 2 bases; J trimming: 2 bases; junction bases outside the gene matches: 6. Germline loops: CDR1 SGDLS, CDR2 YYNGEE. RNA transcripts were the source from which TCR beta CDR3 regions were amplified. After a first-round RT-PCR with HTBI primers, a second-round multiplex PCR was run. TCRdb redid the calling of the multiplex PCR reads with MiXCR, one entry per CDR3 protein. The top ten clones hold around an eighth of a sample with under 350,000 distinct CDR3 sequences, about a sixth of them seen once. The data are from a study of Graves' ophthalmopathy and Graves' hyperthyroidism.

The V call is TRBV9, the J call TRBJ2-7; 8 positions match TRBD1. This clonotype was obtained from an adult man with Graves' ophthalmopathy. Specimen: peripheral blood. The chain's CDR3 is CASSVQTGGPYEQYF. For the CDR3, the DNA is TGTGCCAGCAGCGTCCAAACAGGGGGGCCCTACGAGCAGTACTTC.